This is a list of T cell receptor beta chains from one sample in a study of STAT5B mutations in CD4+ large granular lymphocyte leukemia. Here immunoSEQ multiplex PCR was the method, and the copy in TCRdb shows in-frame clones only, minus some. The table shows about 31,000 clones, with less than 90% occurring only once. The sample comprised CD4+ T cells from blood buffy coats. The receptors come from a human donor in good health. Each CDR3 is given with its conserved first and last residue. The D gene is left open where the match is weak. Only some rows state a clone size, as once, few, many or a class for expanded clones.

D gene	J gene	V gene	clone size	CDR3 DNA	CDR3 protein
-	TRBJ2-2	TRBV7-3	-	TGTGCCAGCAGCTTAACCGGTTCCGGGGAGCTGTTTTTT	CASSLTGSGELFF
TRBD2	TRBJ2-7	TRBV25-1	-	TGTGCCAGCAGCACACTAGGACTAGCGGAGAACTACGAGCAGTACTTC	CASSTLGLAENYEQYF
-	TRBJ2-1	TRBV4-2	-	TGTGCCAGCAGTCTAAACTCGCTCGGCGCAGGGAGAACGGATGAGCAGTTCTTC	CASSLNSLGAGRTDEQFF
TRBD1	TRBJ1-2	TRBV19	-	TGTGCCAGCTCGCCAGGGGGAGTCTATGGCTACACCTTC	CASSPGGVYGYTF
-	TRBJ2-1	TRBV28	-	TGTGCCAGCAGTCCTATCGGGGATTACAATGAGCAGTTCTTC	CASSPIGDYNEQFF
-	TRBJ1-1	TRBV28	-	TGTGCCAGCAGTTTAAATGGGCGTCCCCTCATGAACACTGAAGCTTTCTTT	CASSLNGRPLMNTEAFF
-	TRBJ1-1	TRBV9	once	TGTGCCAGCAGCGTAATGGGGAACACTGAAGCTTTCTTT	CASSVMGNTEAFF
TRBD1	TRBJ1-1	TRBV14	-	TGTGCCAGCAGCCATAGGGGGCCTCACACTGAAGCTTTCTTT	CASSHRGPHTEAFF
TRBD1	TRBJ1-6	TRBV7-9	-	TGTGCCAGCAGCCGTGCGGGACAGGGGCTCTCACCCCTCCACTTT	CASSRAGQGLSPLHF
-	TRBJ2-2	TRBV4-2	-	TGTGCCAGCAGCCAAGATCAACCGGACACCGGGGAGCTGTTTTTT	CASSQDQPDTGELFF
TRBD1	TRBJ2-7	TRBV18	-	TGTGCCAGCTCACCCGGGACAGGGAGGGACGAGCAGTACTTC	CASSPGTGRDEQYF
TRBD1	TRBJ1-6	TRBV7-8	-	TGTGCCAGCAGCTCCCCCCAGGGGGGCCACTATAATTCACCCCTCCACTTT	CASSSPQGGHYNSPLHF
-	TRBJ1-6	TRBV7-6	-	TGTGCCAGCAGCTTAGGACAGTTTAATTCACCCCTCCACTTT	CASSLGQFNSPLHF
TRBD2	TRBJ2-1	TRBV6-6	-	TGTGCCAGCATTGGACTAGCGGGAGACTTCCGGTTCTTC	CASIGLAGDFRFF
TRBD1	TRBJ2-5	TRBV9	once	TGTGCCAGCAGCGTCGCGGCACAGGGGTCCCAAGAGACCCAGTACTTC	CASSVAAQGSQETQYF
-	TRBJ2-3	TRBV10-1	once	TGCGCCAGCAGTGAGTCTGGGTCCGTCACAGATACGCAGTATTTT	CASSESGSVTDTQYF
-	TRBJ2-3	TRBV11-2	-	TGTGCCAGCAGCGCTTCCCTGACAAGACTAACAGATACGCAGTATTTT	CASSASLTRLTDTQYF
-	TRBJ2-5	TRBV28	-	TGTGCCAGCAGTTCAGGGGAAGAGACCCAGTACTTC	CASSSGEETQYF
-	TRBJ2-7	TRBV7-8	-	TGTGCCAGCAGCTCCGGGCCGATGCCCTACGAGCAGTACTTC	CASSSGPMPYEQYF
-	TRBJ1-1	TRBV10-3	-	TGTGCCATCAGTCTGGGCGGGGACACTGAAGCTTTCTTT	CAISLGGDTEAFF
-	TRBJ2-1	TRBV10-3	-	TGTGCCATCAGTGAGTCGGCACAGGGTGGTATCGATGAGCAGTTCTTC	CAISESAQGGIDEQFF
TRBD1	TRBJ1-1	TRBV6-5	-	TGTGCCAGCAGTCAAGACAGGGATTTGAACACTGAAGCTTTCTTT	CASSQDRDLNTEAFF
-	TRBJ1-1	TRBV7-9	once	TGTGCCAGCAGCTTAGCTAGCGGGGCCACTGAAGCTTTCTTT	CASSLASGATEAFF
-	TRBJ1-1	TRBV30	once	TGTGCCTGGAGCGCACCGGGGGCGGGTTTGAACACTGAAGCTTTCTTT	CAWSAPGAGLNTEAFF
-	TRBJ1-2	TRBV5-1	-	TGCGCCAGCAGCTTGGGTGGGGGCGCGGACTATGGCTACACCTTC	CASSLGGGADYGYTF